This is a list of T cell receptor beta chains from one sample in a study of T cells in Graves' hyperthyroidism and ophthalmopathy. TCRdb re-called the multiplex PCR reads with MiXCR, one entry per CDR3 protein. This sample has about 610,000 distinct CDR3 sequences, with roughly 14% found just once. The sequenced material came from blood. The receptors derive from a woman aged 40 to 49 with Graves' ophthalmopathy. Both conserved end residues are part of each CDR3. A D gene is named only where the DNA matches it firmly. Expanded clones get a size class; other rows say once, few or many, or leave the size out.

d_gene	v_gene	abundance	j_gene	CDR3nt	CDR3aa
TRBD2	TRBV6-2/TRBV6-3	many	TRBJ2-2	TGTGGAGCGGGAGGGCCTAACACCGGGGAGCTGTTTTTT	CGAGGPNTGELFF
TRBD2	TRBV12-3/TRBV12-4	many	TRBJ2-2	TGTGCCAGCAGTCCCTGGACTAGCGGGACGAACACCGGGGAGCTGTTTTTT	CASSPWTSGTNTGELFF
-	TRBV2	-	TRBJ1-1	TGTGCCAGCAGTGATCAGGGGATGGAAACCACTGAAGCTTTCTTT	CASSDQGMETTEAFF
-	TRBV19	many	TRBJ1-2	TGTGCCAGTAGTAACGGTAGCGAGGTCTATGGCTACACCTTC	CASSNGSEVYGYTF
TRBD1	TRBV10-3	many	TRBJ2-7	TGTGCCATCAGTCCAGACAGGGACTACGAGCAGTACTTC	CAISPDRDYEQYF
-	TRBV5-1	-	TRBJ2-2	TGCGCCAGCAACGACAGCCCCGGGGAGCTGTTTTTT	CASNDSPGELFF
-	TRBV12-3/TRBV12-4	many	TRBJ1-1	TGTGCCAGCAGTCCTCAGGGAGGGGCCACTGAAGCTTTCTTT	CASSPQGGATEAFF
TRBD1	TRBV20-1	many	TRBJ1-1	TGCAGTGCTAGTCGGGGAGACAGGGGGCTGTACACTGAAGCTTTCTTT	CSASRGDRGLYTEAFF
-	TRBV6-1	-	TRBJ2-7	TGTGCCAGCAACCCGAGCCGGGCCTGGGTCCACGAGCAGTACTTC	CASNPSRAWVHEQYF
-	TRBV29-1	-	TRBJ1-2	TGCAGCGTTGCATTTCTTATTCCGGACTATGGCTACACCTTC	CSVAFLIPDYGYTF
-	TRBV28	many	TRBJ2-7	TGTGCCAGCAGCTTCGACAGATCGCAGTACTTC	CASSFDRSQYF
TRBD2	TRBV7-9	many	TRBJ2-5	TGTGCCAGCAGCTTACCAGGACTAGCGTTTCAAGAGACCCAGTACTTC	CASSLPGLAFQETQYF
-	TRBV2	many	TRBJ1-5	TGTGCCAGCAGCGGGGGGTATAGCAATCAGCCCCAGCATTTT	CASSGGYSNQPQHF
-	TRBV7-2	-	TRBJ2-6	TGTGCCAGTAGTATAGCTGGCTCTGGGGCCAACGTCCTGACTTTC	CASSIAGSGANVLTF
-	TRBV28	many	TRBJ1-5	TGTGCCAGCAGTTTATTTGGGGTTCCAAGGCCCCAGCATTTT	CASSLFGVPRPQHF
-	TRBV2	many	TRBJ2-7	TGTGCCAGCAGTAGTAACGGCCCCCTCGAGCAGTACTTC	CASSSNGPLEQYF
-	TRBV11-2	-	TRBJ2-7	TGTGCCACCAAGGACTTAGAGCCCTACGAGCAGTACTTC	CATKDLEPYEQYF
-	TRBV11-2	-	TRBJ1-6	TGTGCCAGCAGCTCGGTCAGAAATTCACCCCTCCACTTT	CASSSVRNSPLHF
TRBD1	TRBV6-1	-	TRBJ1-5	TGTGCCAGCAGTCCTCTAGACAGGGCGAGCAATCAGCCCCAGCATTTT	CASSPLDRASNQPQHF
-	TRBV28	many	TRBJ1-1	TGTGCCAGCAGCTCCATCGGTGGGGAAACTGAAGCTTTCTTT	CASSSIGGETEAFF
TRBD2	TRBV10-3	-	TRBJ2-7	TGTGCCATCAGTGAGTCGTTAACTAGCGGGAGTAACGAGCAGTACTTC	CAISESLTSGSNEQYF
-	TRBV29-1	few	TRBJ2-2	TGCAGCGTTGAAGAGTCCGGGAACACCGGGGAGCTGTTTTTT	CSVEESGNTGELFF
-	TRBV4-3	many	TRBJ1-2	TGCGCCAGCAACCGAGACCTGAATCAAAACTATGGCTACACCTTC	CASNRDLNQNYGYTF
-	TRBV13	many	TRBJ2-5	TGTGCCAGCTTCGACAGACAAGAGACCCAGTACTTC	CASFDRQETQYF
-	TRBV24-1	many	TRBJ1-1	TGTGCCACCAGTGAAGGGGGGCAGGGGATGAACACTGAAGCTTTCTTT	CATSEGGQGMNTEAFF
-	TRBV30	many	TRBJ1-1	TGTGCCTGGGAGATCCAGGAGAACACTGAAGCTTTCTTT	CAWEIQENTEAFF
-	TRBV20-1	many	TRBJ2-7	TGCAGTGCTAGAGGACCAACCTCCTACGAGCAGTACTTC	CSARGPTSYEQYF
TRBD1	TRBV2	few	TRBJ1-2	TGTGCCAGCAGCGGGACAGGGGATCCTGGCTACACCTTC	CASSGTGDPGYTF
-	TRBV7-2	many	TRBJ2-5	TGTGCCAGCAGCTTAGGTCTTGGGGTGGGGCAAGAGACCCAGTACTTC	CASSLGLGVGQETQYF
TRBD1	TRBV5-8	many	TRBJ2-5	TGTGCCAGCAGCACACCAGGGGGAGTGGACCAAGAGACCCAGTACTTC	CASSTPGGVDQETQYF
-	TRBV28	many	TRBJ1-5	TGTGCCAGCAGTTCGGGGTTAGGGAACAATCAGCCCCAGCATTTT	CASSSGLGNNQPQHF
-	TRBV5-5	-	TRBJ2-5	TGTGCCAGCAGCTTGATGACAGGAGGAGAGACCCAGTACTTC	CASSLMTGGETQYF
-	TRBV28	many	TRBJ2-2	TGTGCCAGCAGTTTTACAGGGTTCGGGACCGGGGAGCTGTTTTTT	CASSFTGFGTGELFF
TRBD2	TRBV20-1	-	TRBJ2-4	TGCAGTGCCCGAAACGGGACTAGCGGAAACACAAACATTCAGTACTTC	CSARNGTSGNTNIQYF
TRBD2	TRBV12-3/TRBV12-4	-	TRBJ2-7	TGTGCCAGCAGCTTTTCGTTTTTGGGACTAGCGGCAACCTACGAGCAGTACTTC	CASSFSFLGLAATYEQYF
TRBD2	TRBV6-1	few	TRBJ2-1	TGTGCCACCCAGGGACGACTAGCGGGAGGAAATGAGCAGTTCTTC	CATQGRLAGGNEQFF
TRBD2	TRBV29-1	many	TRBJ2-5	TGCAGCGTTGGAGCGGGAGAGGTTGAGGAGACCCAGTACTTC	CSVGAGEVEETQYF
-	TRBV6-2/TRBV6-3	many	TRBJ1-1	TGTGCCAGCAGTATTTCCGGGGGGCGGACTGAAGCTTTCTTT	CASSISGGRTEAFF
-	TRBV12-3/TRBV12-4	many	TRBJ1-2	TGTGCCAGCATGGTCCCAGGGGACTATGGCTACACCTTC	CASMVPGDYGYTF
TRBD1	TRBV9	-	TRBJ1-2	TGTGCCAGCAGCGTAGTAGGGACAGGACTTGCCTATGGCTACACCTTC	CASSVVGTGLAYGYTF
-	TRBV6-5	-	TRBJ2-2	TGTGCCAGCAGTTGGAGGGGGCAGGTCGGGGAGCTGTTTTTT	CASSWRGQVGELFF